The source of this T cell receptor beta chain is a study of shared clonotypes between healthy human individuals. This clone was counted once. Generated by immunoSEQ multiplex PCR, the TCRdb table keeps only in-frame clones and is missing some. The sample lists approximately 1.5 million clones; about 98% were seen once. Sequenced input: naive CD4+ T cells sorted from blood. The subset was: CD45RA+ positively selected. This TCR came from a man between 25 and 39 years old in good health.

The CDR3 DNA reads TGTGCCAGCAGCAATTACCCGGGCCCAACGGGGGAGCAGTACTTC. It translates to CASSNYPGPTGEQYF. V is TRBV9 and J is TRBJ2-7; D possibly corresponds to TRBD2 (5 bases). The CDR3 has 15 amino acids. Germline V gives CDR1 SGDLS, CDR2 YYNGEE. The V end was cut by 4 bases, the J end by 7 bases, with 21 bases between.